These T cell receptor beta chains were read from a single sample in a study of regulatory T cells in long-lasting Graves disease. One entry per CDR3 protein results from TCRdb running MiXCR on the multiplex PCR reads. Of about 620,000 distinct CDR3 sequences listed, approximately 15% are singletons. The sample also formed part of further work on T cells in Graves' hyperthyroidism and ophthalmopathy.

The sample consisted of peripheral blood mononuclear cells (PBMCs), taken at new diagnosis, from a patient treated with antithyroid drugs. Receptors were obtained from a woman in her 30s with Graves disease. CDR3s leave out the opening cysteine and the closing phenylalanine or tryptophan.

CDR3aa: ASSFIQGPTGELF
j_gene: TRBJ2-2
v_gene: TRBV12-3/TRBV12-4

CDR3aa: ASSFHSRSGQGLAGELF
j_gene: TRBJ2-2
v_gene: TRBV11-1

CDR3aa: SVEDALSVSEAF
j_gene: TRBJ1-1
v_gene: TRBV29-1

CDR3aa: ASSLSGTFATNEKLF
j_gene: TRBJ1-4
v_gene: TRBV28

CDR3aa: ASSYSSGEGYT
j_gene: TRBJ1-2
v_gene: TRBV6-2/TRBV6-3

CDR3aa: SAFQGAGELF
j_gene: TRBJ2-2
v_gene: TRBV20-1

CDR3aa: ATSPRQPTANEQF
j_gene: TRBJ2-1
v_gene: TRBV15

CDR3aa: ASSMGWIAGAWEQF
j_gene: TRBJ2-1
v_gene: TRBV19

CDR3aa: ASSLDRQNTEAF
j_gene: TRBJ1-1
v_gene: TRBV28

CDR3aa: ATSDFGARAQY
j_gene: TRBJ2-3
v_gene: TRBV24-1

CDR3aa: ASSQGWREGLDEQF
j_gene: TRBJ2-1
v_gene: TRBV3-1